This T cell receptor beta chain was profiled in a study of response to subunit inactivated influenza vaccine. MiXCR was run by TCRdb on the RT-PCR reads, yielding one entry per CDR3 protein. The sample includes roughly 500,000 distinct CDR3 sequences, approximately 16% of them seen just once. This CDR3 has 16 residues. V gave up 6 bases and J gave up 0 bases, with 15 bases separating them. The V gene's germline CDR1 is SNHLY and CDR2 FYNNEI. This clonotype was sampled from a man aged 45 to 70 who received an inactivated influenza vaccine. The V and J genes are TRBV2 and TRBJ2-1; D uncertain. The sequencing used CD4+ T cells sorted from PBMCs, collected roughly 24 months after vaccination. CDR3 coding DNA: TGTGCCAGCAGCGCCCTACCGGTGAGCTCCTACAATGAGCAGTTCTTC. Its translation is CASSALPVSSYNEQFF.